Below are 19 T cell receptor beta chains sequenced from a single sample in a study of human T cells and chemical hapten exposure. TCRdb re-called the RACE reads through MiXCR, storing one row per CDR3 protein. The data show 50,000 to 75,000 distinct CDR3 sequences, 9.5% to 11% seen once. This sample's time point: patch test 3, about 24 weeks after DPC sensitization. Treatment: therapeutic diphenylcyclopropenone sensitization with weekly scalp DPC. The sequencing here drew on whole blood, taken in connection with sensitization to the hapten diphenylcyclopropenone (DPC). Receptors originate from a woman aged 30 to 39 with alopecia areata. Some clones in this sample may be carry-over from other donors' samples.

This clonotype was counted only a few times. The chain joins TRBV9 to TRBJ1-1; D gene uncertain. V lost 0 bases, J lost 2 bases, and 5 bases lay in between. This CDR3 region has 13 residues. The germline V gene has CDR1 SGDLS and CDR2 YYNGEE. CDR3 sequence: CASSVGANTEAFF. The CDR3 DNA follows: TGTGCCAGCAGCGTAGGTGCTAACACTGAAGCTTTCTTT.

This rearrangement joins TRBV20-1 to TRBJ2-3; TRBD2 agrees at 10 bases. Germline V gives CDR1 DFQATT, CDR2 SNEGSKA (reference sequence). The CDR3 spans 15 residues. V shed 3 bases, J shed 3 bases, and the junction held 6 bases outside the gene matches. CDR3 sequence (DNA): TGCAGTGCTAGTCTGCTAGCGGGAGCAACAGATACGCAGTATTTT. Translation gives CSASLLAGATDTQYF.

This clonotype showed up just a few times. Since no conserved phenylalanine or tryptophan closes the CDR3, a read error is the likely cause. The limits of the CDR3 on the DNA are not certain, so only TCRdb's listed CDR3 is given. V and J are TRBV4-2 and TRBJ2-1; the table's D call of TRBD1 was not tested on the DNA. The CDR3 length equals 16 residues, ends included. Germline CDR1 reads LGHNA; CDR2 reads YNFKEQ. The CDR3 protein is CASKVASSQSVQGVEV.

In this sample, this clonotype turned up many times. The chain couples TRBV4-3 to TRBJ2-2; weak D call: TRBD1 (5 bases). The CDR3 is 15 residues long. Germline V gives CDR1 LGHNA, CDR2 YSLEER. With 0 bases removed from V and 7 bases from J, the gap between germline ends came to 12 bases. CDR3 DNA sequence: TGCGCCAGCAGCCAAGAGGCAGGGCTTGGCGGGGAGCTGTTTTTT. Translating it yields CASSQEAGLGGELFF.

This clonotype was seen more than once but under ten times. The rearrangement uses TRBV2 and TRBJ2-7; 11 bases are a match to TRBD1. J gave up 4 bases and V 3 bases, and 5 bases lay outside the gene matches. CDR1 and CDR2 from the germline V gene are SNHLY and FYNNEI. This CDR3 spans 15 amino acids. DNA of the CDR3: TGTGCCAGCAGTGAGGAGGGGACAGGGGGATACGAGCAGTACTTC. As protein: CASSEEGTGGYEQYF.

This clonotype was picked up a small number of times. CDR3 residues: CASSPQTGADQPQHF. CDR3 DNA sequence: TGTGCCAGCTCACCACAAACAGGGGCCGATCAGCCCCAGCATTTT. The rearrangement uses TRBV18 and TRBJ1-5, with 7 bases identical to TRBD1. The CDR3 sequence is 15 residues long. The ends lost 1 base at V and 5 bases at J; junction bases unmatched: 5. Germline V lookup: CDR1 KGHSH, CDR2 LQKENI.

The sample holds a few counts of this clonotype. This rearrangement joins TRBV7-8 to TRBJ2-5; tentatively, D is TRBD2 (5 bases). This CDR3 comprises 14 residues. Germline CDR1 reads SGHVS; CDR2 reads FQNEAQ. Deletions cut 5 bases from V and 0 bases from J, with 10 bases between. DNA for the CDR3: TGTGCCAGCAGCCCCCTGGACTACCAAGAGACCCAGTACTTC. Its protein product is CASSPLDYQETQYF.

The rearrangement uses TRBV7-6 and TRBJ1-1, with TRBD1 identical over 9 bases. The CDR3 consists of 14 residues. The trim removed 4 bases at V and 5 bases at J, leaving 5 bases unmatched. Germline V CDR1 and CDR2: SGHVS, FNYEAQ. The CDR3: CASSSTGGRTEAFF. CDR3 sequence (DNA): TGTGCCAGCAGCTCCACAGGGGGCAGGACTGAAGCTTTCTTT.

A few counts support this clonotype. CDR3 sequence: CSARLLNEQFF. CDR3 coding DNA: TGCAGTGCTAGACTTCTTAATGAGCAGTTCTTC. V usage is TRBV20-1 and J usage is TRBJ2-1, with unresolved D. V shed 2 bases and J shed 7 bases, with 6 bases lying between them. Germline loops: CDR1 DFQATT, CDR2 SNEGSKA (reference sequence). The CDR3 spans 11 residues.

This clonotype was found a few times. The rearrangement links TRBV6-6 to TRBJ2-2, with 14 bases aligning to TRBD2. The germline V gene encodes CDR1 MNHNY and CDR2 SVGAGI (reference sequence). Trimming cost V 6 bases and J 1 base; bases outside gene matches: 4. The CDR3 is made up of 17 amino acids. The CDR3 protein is CASREGLAGENTGELFF. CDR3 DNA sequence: TGTGCCAGCAGAGAGGGACTAGCGGGGGAGAACACCGGGGAGCTGTTTTTT.

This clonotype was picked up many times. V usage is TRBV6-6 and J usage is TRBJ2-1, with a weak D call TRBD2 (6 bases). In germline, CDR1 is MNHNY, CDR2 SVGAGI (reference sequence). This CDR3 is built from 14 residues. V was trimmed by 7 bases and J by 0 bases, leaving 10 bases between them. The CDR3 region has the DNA TGTGCCAGCAATGGGGGGAGCTCCTACAATGAGCAGTTCTTC. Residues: CASNGGSSYNEQFF.

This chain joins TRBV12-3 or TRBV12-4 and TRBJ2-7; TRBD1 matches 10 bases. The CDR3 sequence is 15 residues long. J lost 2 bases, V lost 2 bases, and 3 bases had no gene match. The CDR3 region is CASSLSGTGAYEQYF. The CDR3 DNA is TGTGCCAGCAGTTTATCCGGGACAGGGGCCTACGAGCAGTACTTC.

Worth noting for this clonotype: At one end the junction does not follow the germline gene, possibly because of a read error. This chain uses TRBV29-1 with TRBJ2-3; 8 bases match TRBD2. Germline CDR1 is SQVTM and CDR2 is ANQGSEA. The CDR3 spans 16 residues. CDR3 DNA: TGTAGCGGGACCGGCAAATTGAGCGGCCCCCAAGATACGCAGTATTTT. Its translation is CSGTGKLSGPQDTQYF.

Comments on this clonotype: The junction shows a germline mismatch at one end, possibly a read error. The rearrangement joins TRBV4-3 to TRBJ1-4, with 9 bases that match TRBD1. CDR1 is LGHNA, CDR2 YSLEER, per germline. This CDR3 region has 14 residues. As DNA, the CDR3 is TGCGCCAACAGCCTCGACAGGGGGAATGAAAAACTGTTTTTT. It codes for CANSLDRGNEKLFF.

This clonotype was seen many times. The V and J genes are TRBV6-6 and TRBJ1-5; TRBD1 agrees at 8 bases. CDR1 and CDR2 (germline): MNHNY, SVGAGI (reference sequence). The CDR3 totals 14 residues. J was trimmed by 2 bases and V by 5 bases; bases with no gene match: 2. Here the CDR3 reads CASSVTGGNQPQHF. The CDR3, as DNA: TGTGCCAGCAGTGTGACAGGGGGCAATCAGCCCCAGCATTTT.

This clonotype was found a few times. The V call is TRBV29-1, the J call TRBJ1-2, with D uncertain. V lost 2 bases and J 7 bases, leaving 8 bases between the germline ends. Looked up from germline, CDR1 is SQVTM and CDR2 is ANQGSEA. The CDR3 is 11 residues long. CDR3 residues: CSVEPPFGYTF. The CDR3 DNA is TGCAGCGTTGAACCCCCTTTTGGCTACACCTTC.

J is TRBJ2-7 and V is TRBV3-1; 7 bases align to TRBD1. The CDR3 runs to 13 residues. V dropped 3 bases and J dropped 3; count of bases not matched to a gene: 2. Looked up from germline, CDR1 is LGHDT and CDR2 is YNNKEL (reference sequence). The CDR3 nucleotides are TGTGCCAGCAGCCAGGGACAGCTCTACGAGCAGTACTTC. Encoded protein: CASSQGQLYEQYF.

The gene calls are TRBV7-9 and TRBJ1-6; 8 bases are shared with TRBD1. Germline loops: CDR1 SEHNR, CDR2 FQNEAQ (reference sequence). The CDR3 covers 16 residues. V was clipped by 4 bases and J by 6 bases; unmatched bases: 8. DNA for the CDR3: TGTGCCAGCAGCTCTGGGATGGACAGGGTTAATTCACCCCTCCACTTT. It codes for CASSSGMDRVNSPLHF.

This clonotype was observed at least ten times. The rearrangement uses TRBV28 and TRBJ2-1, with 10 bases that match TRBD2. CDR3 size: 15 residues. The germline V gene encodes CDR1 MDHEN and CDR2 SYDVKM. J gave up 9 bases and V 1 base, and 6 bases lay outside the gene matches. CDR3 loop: CASSLSASGRSEQFF. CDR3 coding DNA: TGTGCCAGCAGTTTATCGGCTAGCGGGAGATCTGAGCAGTTCTTC.